The 2 T cell receptor beta chains reported below all come from one sample, sequenced in a study of cytomegalovirus exposure and HLA in healthy donors. The protocol was immunoSEQ multiplex PCR, while the TCRdb copy is restricted to in-frame clones and leaves out a portion. The table shows more than 55,000 clones, with roughly nine tenths occurring only once. The sample taken for sequencing was PBMCs. These receptors were collected from a woman younger than 35 in good health and CMV-seronegative.

This chain connects TRBV2 to TRBJ2-7; D perhaps matches TRBD1 (5 bases). Germline CDR1 SNHLY, CDR2 FYNNEI. Trimming removed 6 bases at V and 2 bases at J, with 11 bases between. CDR3 length: 13 residues. CDR3: CASRQERAYEQYF. CDR3 bases: TGTGCCAGCAGACAGGAGAGAGCCTACGAGCAGTACTTC.

The chain combines TRBV7-2 with TRBJ2-7; unclear D gene. The CDR3 is 13 amino acids. Germline V gene sequence: CDR1 SGHTA, CDR2 FQGNSA. V was clipped by 3 bases and J by 0 bases, with 6 bases between them. CDR3 sequence reads: CASSFQSSYEQYF. CDR3 nucleotide sequence: TGTGCCAGCAGCTTCCAGTCCTCCTACGAGCAGTACTTC.